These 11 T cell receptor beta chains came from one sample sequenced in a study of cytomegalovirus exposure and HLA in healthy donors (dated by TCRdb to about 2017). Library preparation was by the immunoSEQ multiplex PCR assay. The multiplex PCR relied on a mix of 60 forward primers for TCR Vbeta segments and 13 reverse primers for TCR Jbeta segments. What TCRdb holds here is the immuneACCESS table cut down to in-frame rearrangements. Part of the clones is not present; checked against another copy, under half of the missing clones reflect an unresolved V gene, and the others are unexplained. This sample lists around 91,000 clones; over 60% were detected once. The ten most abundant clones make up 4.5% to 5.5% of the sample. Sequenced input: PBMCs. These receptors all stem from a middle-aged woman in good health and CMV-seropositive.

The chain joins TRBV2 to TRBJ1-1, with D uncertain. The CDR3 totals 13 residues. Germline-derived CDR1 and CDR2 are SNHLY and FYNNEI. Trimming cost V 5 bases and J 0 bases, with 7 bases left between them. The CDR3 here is CASSTEMNTEAFF. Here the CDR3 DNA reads TGTGCCAGCAGTACAGAGATGAACACTGAAGCTTTCTTT. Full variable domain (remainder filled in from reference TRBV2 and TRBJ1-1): EPEVTQTPSHQVTQMGQEVILRCVPISNHLYFYWYRQILGQKVEFLVSFYNNEISEKSEIFDDQFSVERPDGSNFTLKIRSTKLEDSAMYFCASSTEMNTEAFFGQGTRLTVV.

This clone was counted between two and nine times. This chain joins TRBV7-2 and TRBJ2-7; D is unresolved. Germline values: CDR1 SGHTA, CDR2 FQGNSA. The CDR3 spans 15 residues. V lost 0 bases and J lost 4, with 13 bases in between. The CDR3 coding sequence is TGTGCCAGCAGCTTAGCGAGAGTAATGATATACGAGCAGTACTTC. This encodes CASSLARVMIYEQYF.

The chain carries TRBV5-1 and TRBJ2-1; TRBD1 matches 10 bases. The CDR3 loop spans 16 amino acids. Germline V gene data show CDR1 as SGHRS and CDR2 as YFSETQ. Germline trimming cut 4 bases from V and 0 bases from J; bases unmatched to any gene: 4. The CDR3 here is CASSGGQGSSYNEQFF. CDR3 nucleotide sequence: TGCGCCAGCAGCGGGGGACAGGGGAGCTCCTACAATGAGCAGTTCTTC. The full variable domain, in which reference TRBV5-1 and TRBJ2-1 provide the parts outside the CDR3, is KAGVTQTPRYLIKTRGQQVTLSCSPISGHRSVSWYQQTPGQGLQFLFEYFSETQRNKGNFPGRFSGRQFSNSRSEMNVSTLELGDSALYLCASSGGQGSSYNEQFFGPGTRLTVL.

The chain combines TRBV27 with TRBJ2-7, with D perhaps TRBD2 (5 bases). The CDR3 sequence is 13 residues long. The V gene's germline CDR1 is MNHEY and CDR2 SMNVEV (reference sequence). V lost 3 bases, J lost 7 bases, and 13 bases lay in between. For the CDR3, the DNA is TGTGCCAGCAGTTTCCAAGCTCGGGGTGAGCAGTACTTC. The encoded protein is CASSFQARGEQYF.

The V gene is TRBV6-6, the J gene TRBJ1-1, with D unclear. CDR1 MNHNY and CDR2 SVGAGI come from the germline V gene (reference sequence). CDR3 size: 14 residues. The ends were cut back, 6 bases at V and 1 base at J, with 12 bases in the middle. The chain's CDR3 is CASRLGRENTEAFF. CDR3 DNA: TGTGCCAGCAGGCTCGGACGGGAGAACACTGAAGCTTTCTTT.

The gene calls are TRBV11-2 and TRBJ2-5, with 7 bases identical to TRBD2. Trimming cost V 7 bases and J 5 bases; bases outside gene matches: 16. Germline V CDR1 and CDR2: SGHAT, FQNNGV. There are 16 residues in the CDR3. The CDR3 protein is CASTYGGSGRGETQYF. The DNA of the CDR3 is TGTGCCAGCACTTACGGGGGGAGCGGGCGCGGGGAGACCCAGTACTTC.

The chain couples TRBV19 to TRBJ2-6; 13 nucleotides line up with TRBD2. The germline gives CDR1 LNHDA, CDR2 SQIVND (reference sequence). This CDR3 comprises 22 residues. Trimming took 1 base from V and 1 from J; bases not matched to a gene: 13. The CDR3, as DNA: TGTGCCAGTAGTATAGGTCGGGGGACCGGACTAGCGGGAGAATCTGGGGCCAACGTCCTGACTTTC. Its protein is CASSIGRGTGLAGESGANVLTF.

CDR3 residues: CASSLAKELRRRAYEQYF. The CDR3 region has the DNA TGTGCCAGCAGCTTAGCCAAGGAGCTTAGGCGGCGGGCCTACGAGCAGTACTTC. J is TRBJ2-7 and V is TRBV7-8; TRBD2 is a possible D gene (5 bases). Trimming removed 0 bases at V and 2 bases at J, with 20 bases between. CDR1 is SGHVS and CDR2 is FQNEAQ in the germline V gene. CDR3 length: 18 amino acids.

In DNA form, the CDR3 reads TGTGCCAGTAGTGTGGGGGCGCTAGGAAATGAGCAGTTCTTC. Its protein is CASSVGALGNEQFF. This chain uses TRBV19 with TRBJ2-1; a weak D match, TRBD1 (6 bases). The CDR3 consists of 14 residues. CDR1 and CDR2 from the germline V gene are LNHDA and SQIVND (reference sequence). Trimming left V 5 bases short and J 7 bases short, with 15 bases between.

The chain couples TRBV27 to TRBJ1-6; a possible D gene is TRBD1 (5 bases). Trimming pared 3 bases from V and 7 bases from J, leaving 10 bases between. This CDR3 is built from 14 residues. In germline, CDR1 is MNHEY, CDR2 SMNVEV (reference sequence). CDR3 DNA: TGTGCCAGCAGTTTCGGGGGAGCCAATTCACCCCTCCACTTT. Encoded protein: CASSFGGANSPLHF.

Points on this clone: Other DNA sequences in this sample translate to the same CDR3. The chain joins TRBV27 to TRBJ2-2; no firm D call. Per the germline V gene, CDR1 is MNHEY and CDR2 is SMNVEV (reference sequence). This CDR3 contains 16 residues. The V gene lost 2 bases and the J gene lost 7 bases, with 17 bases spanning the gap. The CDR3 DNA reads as TGTGCCAGCAGTTTAATCCCGGGTGGGTCAAGCGGGGAGCTGTTTTTT. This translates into CASSLIPGGSSGELFF.